The T cell receptor (beta chain) under discussion was sequenced for a study of blood T cell repertoires in COVID-19. Study at large: Material from acute and convalescent COVID-19 was sourced from the United States, Italy and Spain. Sample material is recorded as cDNA or gDNA derived from T cells, B-cell-depleted T cells, or PBMCs.

In the original workflow: Scientists estimated how many nucleated cells there were by amplifying reference gene primers. Repertoires were generated with immunoSEQ multiplex PCR, while TCRdb's copy carries only in-frame clones and drops some. V and J calls and clone size are those listed in that table; D and trimming were worked out from the DNA. This sample has roughly 200,000 clones, with about 85% found just once. This clone was seen only once. Trimming removed 2 bases from V and 0 bases from J; junction bases left unmatched: 0. This CDR3 contains 15 residues. Per germline, CDR1 SGHKS and CDR2 YYEKEE (reference sequence).

This clonotype was obtained from a woman of 80 years or more with COVID-19, enrolled during active disease. The sequenced sample consisted of peripheral blood. The rearrangement links TRBV5-5 to TRBJ2-2; 8 nucleotides agree with TRBD1. CDR3 DNA sequence: TGTGCCAGCAGCTTCAGGGGGCCGAACACCGGGGAGCTGTTTTTT. Translated, it gives CASSFRGPNTGELFF.